This is a list of T cell receptor beta chains from one sample in a study of response to subunit inactivated influenza vaccine. One entry per CDR3 protein results from TCRdb running MiXCR on the RT-PCR reads. Among around 540,000 distinct CDR3 sequences listed, 10% to 15% were seen once. The sequencing here drew on PBMCs from blood, taken on the day of vaccination. The receptors were gathered from a man over 45 who received an inactivated influenza vaccine. Each CDR3 is given with its conserved first and last residue. A D gene is named only where the DNA matches it firmly. Size is omitted from some rows. Given values are once, few, many or a class for expanded clones.

d_gene: .
len: 15
v_gene: TRBV28
abundance: .
j_gene: TRBJ1-1
CDR3aa: CASSSPKAMNTEAFF
CDR3nt: TGTGCCAGCAGTTCCCCCAAGGCGATGAACACTGAAGCTTTCTTT

d_gene: .
len: 15
v_gene: TRBV2
abundance: .
j_gene: TRBJ1-1
CDR3aa: CASSALGEVGTEAFF
CDR3nt: TGTGCCAGCAGTGCATTGGGGGAAGTTGGTACTGAAGCTTTCTTT

d_gene: TRBD2
len: 16
v_gene: TRBV12-3/TRBV12-4
abundance: .
j_gene: TRBJ2-1
CDR3aa: CASSLGLAGTYNEQFF
CDR3nt: TGTGCCAGCAGTTTGGGTTTAGCGGGGACCTACAATGAGCAGTTCTTC

d_gene: .
len: 16
v_gene: TRBV7-8
abundance: many
j_gene: TRBJ2-3
CDR3aa: CASSPKTLSGTDTQYF
CDR3nt: TGTGCCAGCAGCCCTAAGACACTCTCCGGCACAGATACGCAGTATTTT

d_gene: .
len: 14
v_gene: TRBV4-1
abundance: .
j_gene: TRBJ2-3
CDR3aa: CASSQHESTDTQYF
CDR3nt: TGCGCCAGCAGCCAACATGAGTCCACAGATACGCAGTATTTT

d_gene: TRBD1
len: 14
v_gene: TRBV7-2
abundance: few
j_gene: TRBJ2-4
CDR3aa: CASSADRAKNIQYF
CDR3nt: TGTGCCAGCAGCGCGGACAGGGCCAAAAACATTCAGTACTTC

d_gene: TRBD1
len: 16
v_gene: TRBV12-3/TRBV12-4
abundance: .
j_gene: TRBJ1-1
CDR3aa: CASSPRDRVRGTEAFF
CDR3nt: TGTGCCAGCAGCCCAAGGGACAGGGTAAGAGGCACTGAAGCTTTCTTT

d_gene: .
len: 13
v_gene: TRBV5-4
abundance: few
j_gene: TRBJ2-7
CDR3aa: CASSRTLAYEQYF
CDR3nt: TGTGCCAGCAGTCGGACTCTCGCCTACGAGCAGTACTTC

d_gene: TRBD2
len: 15
v_gene: TRBV3-1
abundance: few
j_gene: TRBJ2-7
CDR3aa: CASSQVAGVGDEQYF
CDR3nt: TGTGCCAGCAGCCAAGTGGCGGGAGTGGGAGACGAGCAGTACTTC

d_gene: TRBD2
len: 16
v_gene: TRBV4-2
abundance: .
j_gene: TRBJ2-1
CDR3aa: CASSLTSGRARDEQFF
CDR3nt: TGTGCCAGCAGCCTAACTAGCGGGAGGGCCCGAGATGAGCAGTTCTTC

d_gene: .
len: 13
v_gene: TRBV20-1
abundance: .
j_gene: TRBJ2-3
CDR3aa: CSARDREADTQYF
CDR3nt: TGCAGTGCTCGAGACAGGGAGGCAGATACGCAGTATTTT

d_gene: .
len: 18
v_gene: TRBV5-1
abundance: .
j_gene: TRBJ1-3
CDR3aa: CASSLSPGNPSSGNTIYF
CDR3nt: TGCGCCAGCAGCTTGTCGCCAGGGAATCCCAGCTCTGGAAACACCATATATTTT

d_gene: TRBD2
len: 15
v_gene: TRBV12-3/TRBV12-4
abundance: many
j_gene: TRBJ2-3
CDR3aa: CASRFSGGDTDTQYF
CDR3nt: TGTGCCAGCAGATTTAGCGGGGGAGACACAGATACGCAGTATTTT

d_gene: .
len: 13
v_gene: TRBV3-1
abundance: many
j_gene: TRBJ2-2
CDR3aa: CASSQVSSGELFF
CDR3nt: TGTGCCAGCAGCCAAGTGAGCTCCGGGGAGCTGTTTTTT

d_gene: TRBD2
len: 15
v_gene: TRBV20-1
abundance: .
j_gene: TRBJ2-1
CDR3aa: CSARDAAGESNEQFF
CDR3nt: TGCAGTGCTAGAGATGCGGCGGGAGAATCCAATGAGCAGTTCTTC

d_gene: TRBD2
len: 16
v_gene: TRBV4-1
abundance: few
j_gene: TRBJ2-7
CDR3aa: CASSQRTSGEAWEQYF
CDR3nt: TGCGCCAGCAGCCAACGGACTAGCGGGGAGGCTTGGGAGCAGTACTTC

d_gene: .
len: 13
v_gene: TRBV29-1
abundance: .
j_gene: TRBJ2-5
CDR3aa: CSVEDLPRGTQYF
CDR3nt: TGCAGCGTTGAAGACTTGCCCCGGGGGACCCAGTACTTC

d_gene: .
len: 13
v_gene: TRBV14
abundance: few
j_gene: TRBJ2-1
CDR3aa: CASSQGSSSEQFF
CDR3nt: TGTGCCAGCAGCCAAGGATCTTCGAGTGAGCAGTTCTTC

d_gene: TRBD2
len: 14
v_gene: TRBV24-1
abundance: .
j_gene: TRBJ2-1
CDR3aa: CATSESGKVNEQFF
CDR3nt: TGTGCCACCAGTGAAAGCGGGAAGGTTAATGAGCAGTTCTTC

d_gene: .
len: 13
v_gene: TRBV27
abundance: .
j_gene: TRBJ2-3
CDR3aa: CASSLHRTDTQYF
CDR3nt: TGTGCCAGCAGTCTCCACAGAACTGATACGCAGTATTTT

d_gene: .
len: 15
v_gene: TRBV10-3
abundance: .
j_gene: TRBJ2-5
CDR3aa: CAISDLGQGVRTQYF
CDR3nt: TGTGCCATCAGTGACTTAGGACAAGGGGTTAGGACCCAGTACTTC

d_gene: .
len: 13
v_gene: TRBV28
abundance: .
j_gene: TRBJ2-3
CDR3aa: CASSSPLIDTQYF
CDR3nt: TGTGCCAGCAGTTCCCCCCTCATAGATACGCAGTATTTT

d_gene: .
len: 12
v_gene: TRBV7-2
abundance: .
j_gene: TRBJ1-1
CDR3aa: CASSSSYTEAFF
CDR3nt: TGTGCCAGCAGCTCGTCCTACACTGAAGCTTTCTTT

d_gene: .
len: 16
v_gene: TRBV4-3
abundance: .
j_gene: TRBJ2-2
CDR3aa: CASSRTIGDHTGELFF
CDR3nt: TGCGCCAGCAGCAGGACTATCGGAGATCACACCGGGGAGCTGTTTTTT

d_gene: .
len: 14
v_gene: TRBV3-1
abundance: many
j_gene: TRBJ2-2
CDR3aa: CASSQGVNTGELFF
CDR3nt: TGTGCCAGCAGTCAGGGTGTCAACACCGGGGAGCTGTTTTTT

d_gene: TRBD2
len: 19
v_gene: TRBV27
abundance: .
j_gene: TRBJ2-2
CDR3aa: CASSHHPTSGGPNTGELFF
CDR3nt: TGTGCCAGCAGCCACCACCCGACTAGCGGGGGCCCGAACACCGGGGAGCTGTTTTTT

d_gene: .
len: 14
v_gene: TRBV29-1
abundance: .
j_gene: TRBJ2-7
CDR3aa: CSVVEGKGAYEQYF
CDR3nt: TGCAGCGTTGTCGAGGGGAAAGGGGCCTACGAGCAGTACTTC

d_gene: .
len: 11
v_gene: TRBV30
abundance: many
j_gene: TRBJ2-5
CDR3aa: CAWNLVETQYF
CDR3nt: TGTGCCTGGAACTTGGTAGAGACCCAGTACTTC

d_gene: TRBD2
len: 16
v_gene: TRBV7-9
abundance: once
j_gene: TRBJ2-7
CDR3aa: CASSPGTSGSLTRQYF
CDR3nt: TGTGCCAGCTCCCCCGGGACTAGCGGGAGTCTGACACGGCAGTACTTC

d_gene: TRBD1
len: 15
v_gene: TRBV3-1
abundance: .
j_gene: TRBJ2-7
CDR3aa: CASTQERTGFYEQYF
CDR3nt: TGTGCCAGCACCCAAGAGAGGACAGGGTTCTACGAGCAGTACTTC

d_gene: .
len: 14
v_gene: TRBV4-1
abundance: many
j_gene: TRBJ1-6
CDR3aa: CASSQESGNSPLHF
CDR3nt: TGCGCCAGCAGCCAAGAGTCGGGGAATTCACCCCTCCACTTT

d_gene: .
len: 13
v_gene: TRBV12-3/TRBV12-4
abundance: .
j_gene: TRBJ2-2
CDR3aa: CASNLGSPGELFF
CDR3nt: TGTGCCAGCAATTTAGGGAGTCCCGGGGAGCTGTTTTTT

d_gene: TRBD2
len: 14
v_gene: TRBV29-1
abundance: .
j_gene: TRBJ2-3
CDR3aa: CIVSGTSVADTQYF
CDR3nt: TGCATCGTATCCGGGACTAGTGTCGCAGATACGCAGTATTTT

d_gene: .
len: 14
v_gene: TRBV6-5
abundance: few
j_gene: TRBJ2-7
CDR3aa: CASSYGAGIYEQYF
CDR3nt: TGTGCCAGCAGTTACGGGGCAGGGATCTACGAGCAGTACTTC

d_gene: .
len: 15
v_gene: TRBV5-1
abundance: few
j_gene: TRBJ2-5
CDR3aa: CASSLIGQIQETQYF
CDR3nt: TGCGCCAGCAGCTTGATAGGGCAGATCCAAGAGACCCAGTACTTC

d_gene: TRBD2
len: 17
v_gene: TRBV12-3/TRBV12-4
abundance: few
j_gene: TRBJ2-1
CDR3aa: CASSLRTSGTSYNEQFF
CDR3nt: TGTGCCAGCAGTTTACGGACTAGCGGGACCTCCTACAATGAGCAGTTCTTC

d_gene: .
len: 15
v_gene: TRBV11-2
abundance: few
j_gene: TRBJ2-6
CDR3aa: CASRRLGPGANVLTF
CDR3nt: TGTGCCAGCAGAAGACTGGGGCCTGGGGCCAACGTCCTGACTTTC

d_gene: TRBD2
len: 14
v_gene: TRBV7-2
abundance: few
j_gene: TRBJ2-7
CDR3aa: CASSPWGGSGEQYF
CDR3nt: TGTGCCAGCAGCCCCTGGGGCGGGAGTGGCGAGCAGTACTTC

d_gene: TRBD2
len: 15
v_gene: TRBV12-3/TRBV12-4
abundance: .
j_gene: TRBJ2-5
CDR3aa: CASSFGGGARETQYF
CDR3nt: TGTGCCAGCAGTTTTGGCGGGGGGGCCCGAGAGACCCAGTACTTC

d_gene: TRBD1
len: 18
v_gene: TRBV6-1
abundance: few
j_gene: TRBJ2-2
CDR3aa: CASSPVTARVDRAGELFF
CDR3nt: TGTGCCAGCAGCCCCGTCACGGCTCGAGTTGACAGGGCCGGGGAGCTGTTTTTT

d_gene: .
len: 11
v_gene: TRBV12-3/TRBV12-4
abundance: .
j_gene: TRBJ2-1
CDR3aa: CASSFANGQFF
CDR3nt: TGTGCCAGCAGTTTCGCCAATGGGCAGTTCTTC